This T cell receptor (beta chain) was identified in a study of OX40 agonist ivuxolimab in advanced cancers. The overall study: Prior anti-PD-1, anti-PD-L1 or anti-CTLA-4 therapy was allowed; approximately 41% had some.

TCRdb's table, derived via immunoSEQ multiplex PCR, lists solely in-frame clones and lacks some. This sample has 42,000 or so clones, with about 80% found just once. This CDR3 is built from 14 residues. The V gene lost 0 bases and the J gene lost 10 bases, with 10 bases spanning the gap. Germline V CDR1 and CDR2: MNHEY, SVGAGI. This sample comprised CD4+ or CD8+ T cells sorted from blood, obtained in a trial of the OX40 agonist ivuxolimab. This chain joins TRBV6-5 and TRBJ1-6; tentatively, D is TRBD1 (5 bases). The receptor comes from an adult with an advanced solid tumor such as melanoma, head and neck, liver or kidney cancer. CDR3 in amino acids: CASSYSTGVSPLHF. The CDR3 nucleotides are TGTGCCAGCAGTTACTCGACGGGGGTATCACCCCTCCACTTT.